This is a list of T cell receptor beta chains from one sample in a study of T-cell reconstitution after alpha-beta-depleted transplantation in children. TCRdb re-derived calls from the PCR reads in MiXCR, one entry per CDR3 protein. This table holds fewer than 350,000 distinct CDR3 sequences, approximately 10% found once. The sample in question was peripheral blood, obtained 180 days after TCRalphabeta/CD19-depleted stem cell transplant. The receptors were sampled from a male patient between 2 and 9 years old who had a stem cell transplant for chronic granulomatous disease, so the T cells may come from the graft donor. Each CDR3 is given without its conserved first and last residue. Clone size, where shown, is once, few, many, or a class for clones that have expanded.

v_gene	abundance	j_gene	CDR3aa
TRBV9	many	TRBJ2-4	ASSVDVAGGPYIQY
TRBV18	many	TRBJ1-3	ASSPGTDSGNTIY
TRBV12-3/TRBV12-4	few	TRBJ2-5	ASSSWSGSGNGSPQETQY
TRBV11-2	.	TRBJ2-7	ASSLVLAGAGEQY
TRBV12-3/TRBV12-4	many	TRBJ2-3	ASRGQMGGFTDTQY
TRBV7-2	many	TRBJ2-7	ASSSKGGELEYEQY
TRBV6-1	many	TRBJ1-4	ASTDDGVTNEKLF
TRBV5-1	many	TRBJ2-1	ASSRGVPSVYEQF
TRBV5-1	many	TRBJ2-4	ASSLVRGAKNIQY
TRBV7-2	many	TRBJ1-2	ASSLALRGYNGYT
TRBV3-1	few	TRBJ2-7	ASSQLAGGPDEQY
TRBV2	many	TRBJ2-5	ASSDWGRSETQY
TRBV29-1	many	TRBJ2-1	SVPGAARSYNEQF
TRBV2	.	TRBJ2-3	TSRRDRGRTGAAVDHTQY
TRBV5-4	few	TRBJ2-3	ASTKGTYGTDTQY
TRBV13	.	TRBJ2-6	ARGLRVLSGANVLT
TRBV5-1	.	TRBJ2-3	ASSLQGVGSDTQY
TRBV28	many	TRBJ2-1	ASSLTSGSLEQF
TRBV5-1	many	TRBJ2-4	ASSYTGIYIQY
TRBV20-1	many	TRBJ2-5	SARDRGEYHLETQY
TRBV12-3/TRBV12-4	many	TRBJ1-5	ASSIVRGQGDQPQH
TRBV18	many	TRBJ2-2	ASSPSSGANTGELF
TRBV5-6	many	TRBJ2-1	ASSLAAGGGYNEQF
TRBV25-1	many	TRBJ2-5	ASVDPGLAGVETQY
TRBV3-1	.	TRBJ2-5	ACCPGLAGGGEEETQY
TRBV19	.	TRBJ2-1	ASSRTGVNEQF
TRBV5-4	.	TRBJ2-1	ASSLAKGADSYNEQF
TRBV5-5	many	TRBJ2-1	ASSLRGPLSYNEQF
TRBV7-9	many	TRBJ2-5	ASSPHREPQETQY
TRBV18	many	TRBJ2-1	ASSMSGDEQF
TRBV9	many	TRBJ2-2	ASSEEGFEGRELF
TRBV11-2	few	TRBJ2-7	ASSLGQDLLQY
TRBV7-8	many	TRBJ1-1	ASSVPSGATTEAF
TRBV6-5	many	TRBJ1-2	ASRIFDSPYGYT
TRBV12-3/TRBV12-4	many	TRBJ1-6	ASSTAGQGNSPLH
TRBV7-2	many	TRBJ2-6	ASSFTWANVLT
TRBV20-1	many	TRBJ2-1	SARRDEQF
TRBV20-1	many	TRBJ2-5	SAVGQGETQY
TRBV21-1	many	TRBJ2-5	ASSTNSPVTSGSIGQETQY
TRBV5-1	many	TRBJ2-5	ASSAWGVQSQETQY
TRBV7-9	.	TRBJ1-2	ASSSTGVNYGYT
TRBV9	many	TRBJ2-3	ASSDPGGSTDTQY
TRBV6-6	few	TRBJ1-6	ATHPGFYSPLH
TRBV14	.	TRBJ1-1	ASSQRTGTGRVDTEAF
TRBV4-2	.	TRBJ2-1	ASSLGLVVNEQF
TRBV13	.	TRBJ2-3	ASSGRSWADTDTQY
TRBV6-5	many	TRBJ1-4	ASSYSKGAGGNEKLF
TRBV29-1	many	TRBJ2-3	SAGSTDTQY
TRBV5-1	many	TRBJ2-2	ASSLYRDRGPTGELF
TRBV5-4	once	TRBJ2-2	ASSRDLKTNTGELF
TRBV29-1	many	TRBJ2-5	SVDGQFLETQY
TRBV2	many	TRBJ2-1	ASSDRLAGDNEQF
TRBV28	.	TRBJ2-1	ASSTSSVTSLYNEQF
TRBV12-3/TRBV12-4	many	TRBJ2-2	ASSLGLALSGELF
TRBV5-1	many	TRBJ2-2	ASSLTRDRELF
TRBV20-1	many	TRBJ1-1	SARDQGAPEAF
TRBV5-1	many	TRBJ2-5	ASSLHSSETQY
TRBV19	many	TRBJ2-3	ASSIVWTDTQY
TRBV20-1	many	TRBJ1-1	SARDYEGMNTEAF